Each of the 8 T cell receptor beta chains below was sequenced from the same sample in a study of T cell repertoires in cytomegalovirus infection. TCRdb analysed the reads with MiXCR anew, one entry per CDR3 protein. Found here are some 700,000 distinct CDR3 sequences, around 35% of them singletons; the top ten hold around a sixth. The antigens for these receptors are not known. The source material was cultured PBMCs, sampled from culture after CMV antigen stimulation. These receptors originate from a human donor in good health (CMV status not recorded). Some clones in this sample may be carry-over from other donors' samples.

The J gene is TRBJ1-2, the V gene TRBV29-1; 12 bases line up with TRBD1. V gave up 7 bases and J gave up 4 bases; unmatched junction bases: 19. This CDR3 is 18 amino acids long. Germline V gene lookup returns CDR1 SQVTM and CDR2 ANQGSEA. CDR3 in DNA: TGCAGCGCCCGGGACAGGGGGCGGGCCATAGACAACGGCTATGGCTACACCTTC. Protein product: CSARDRGRAIDNGYGYTF.

This clonotype was seen many times. The rearrangement links TRBV19 to TRBJ1-4; the D is unclear. Germline V gene lookup returns CDR1 LNHDA and CDR2 SQIVND (reference sequence). There are 17 residues in the CDR3. The germline V and J ends were trimmed by 0 bases and 8 bases, with 19 bases remaining between them. The CDR3: CASSIDSWTVIGEKLFF. The DNA of the CDR3 is TGTGCCAGTAGTATAGATTCGTGGACGGTGATAGGCGAAAAACTGTTTTTT. Using reference TRBV19 and TRBJ1-4 for the parts outside the CDR3, the full variable domain is DGGITQSPKYLFRKEGQNVTLSCEQNLNHDAMYWYRQDPGQGLRLIYYSQIVNDFQKGDIAEGYSVSREKKESFPLTVTSAQKNPTAFYLCASSIDSWTVIGEKLFFGSGTQLSVL.

The rearrangement uses TRBV27 and TRBJ2-7; D might be TRBD1 (6 bases). The CDR3 consists of 17 residues. V lost 5 bases, J lost 6 bases, and 26 bases lay in between. CDR1 MNHEY and CDR2 SMNVEV come from the germline V gene (reference sequence). The DNA of the CDR3 is TGTGCCAGCAGTCACCGACCCACAGGGCTTCCGTTCCCCGAGCAGTACTTC. Translating it yields CASSHRPTGLPFPEQYF.

In this sample, this clonotype turned up a few times. The V gene is TRBV5-6, the J gene TRBJ2-1; D tentatively fits TRBD1 or TRBD2 (5 bases each). Per the germline V gene, CDR1 is SGHDT and CDR2 is YYEEEE. The CDR3 runs to 20 residues. V was trimmed by 3 bases and J by 0 bases, leaving 25 bases between them. CDR3 protein: CASSSLSWWGSYSSYNEQFF. Written as DNA, the CDR3 is TGTGCCAGCAGCTCGCTGTCTTGGTGGGGGAGCTACAGCTCCTACAATGAGCAGTTCTTC.

The chain carries TRBV7-6 and TRBJ2-5; 10 nucleotides agree with TRBD2. Germline-derived CDR1 and CDR2 are SGHVS and FNYEAQ. The CDR3 spans 20 residues. Trimming removed 4 bases from V and 4 bases from J; junction bases left unmatched: 21. CDR3 DNA: TGTGCCAGCAGCTCGCCCCGTCCCCCTAGCGGGAGTTGGGTTAGAGAGACCCAGTACTTC. This translates into CASSSPRPPSGSWVRETQYF.

The CDR3 loop is CAIRSDSQPQHF. The CDR3 DNA follows: TGTGCCATCAGGAGTGACAGTCAGCCCCAGCATTTT. The rearrangement uses TRBV10-3 and TRBJ1-5, with D maybe TRBD1 (5 bases). This CDR3 has 12 amino acids. Per germline, CDR1 ENHRY and CDR2 SYGVKD. The ends were cut back, 6 bases at V and 6 bases at J, with 9 bases in the middle.

V and J are TRBV12-3 or TRBV12-4 and TRBJ2-7; D call uncertain. The V end lost 2 bases, the J end lost 3 bases, and 14 bases lay between the germline ends. This CDR3 is 15 amino acids long. This CDR3 is CASSLYPDARYEQYF. The CDR3 DNA reads as TGTGCCAGCAGTTTATACCCTGATGCCCGCTACGAGCAGTACTTC.

In its sample, this clonotype was seen many times. This chain joins TRBV7-8 and TRBJ1-4, with 9 bases lining up with TRBD1. CDR3 length equals 13 residues. V dropped 6 bases and J dropped 4; count of bases not matched to a gene: 0. Germline-derived CDR1 and CDR2 are SGHVS and FQNEAQ. The CDR3 here is CASRDRGNEKLFF. The CDR3 bases are TGTGCCAGCAGGGACAGGGGTAATGAAAAACTGTTTTTT. Variable domain in full (rest from reference TRBV7-8 and TRBJ1-4): GAGVSQSPRYKVAKRGQDVALRCDPISGHVSLFWYQQALGQGPEFLTYFQNEAQLDKSGLPSDRFFAERPEGSVSTLKIQRTQQEDSAVYLCASRDRGNEKLFFGSGTQLSVL.